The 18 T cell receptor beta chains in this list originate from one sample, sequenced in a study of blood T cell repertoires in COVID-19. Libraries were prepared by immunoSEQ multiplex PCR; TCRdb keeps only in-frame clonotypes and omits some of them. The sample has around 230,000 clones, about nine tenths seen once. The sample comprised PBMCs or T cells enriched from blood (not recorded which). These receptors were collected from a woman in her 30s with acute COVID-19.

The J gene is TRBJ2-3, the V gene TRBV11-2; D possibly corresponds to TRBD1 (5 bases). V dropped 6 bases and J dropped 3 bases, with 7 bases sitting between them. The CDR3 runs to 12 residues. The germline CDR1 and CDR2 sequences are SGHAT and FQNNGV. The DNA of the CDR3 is TGTGCCAGCAGTTCAGGGACAGATACGCAGTATTTT. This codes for CASSSGTDTQYF. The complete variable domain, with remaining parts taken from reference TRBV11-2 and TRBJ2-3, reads EAGVAQSPRYKIIEKRQSVAFWCNPISGHATLYWYQQILGQGPKLLIQFQNNGVVDDSQLPKDRFSAERLKGVDSTLKIQPAKLEDSAVYLCASSSGTDTQYFGPGTRLTVL.

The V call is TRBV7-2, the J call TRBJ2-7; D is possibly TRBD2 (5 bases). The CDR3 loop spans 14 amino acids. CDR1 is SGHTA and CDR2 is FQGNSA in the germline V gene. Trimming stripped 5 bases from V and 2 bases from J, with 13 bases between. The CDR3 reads CASSPRLTAYEQYF. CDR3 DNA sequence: TGTGCCAGCAGCCCGAGACTAACCGCCTACGAGCAGTACTTC. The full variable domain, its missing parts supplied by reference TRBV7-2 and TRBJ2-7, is GAGVSQSPSNKVTEKGKDVELRCDPISGHTALYWYRQSLGQGLEFLIYFQGNSAPDKSGLPSDRFSAERTGGSVSTLTIQRTQQEDSAVYLCASSPRLTAYEQYFGPGTRLTVT.

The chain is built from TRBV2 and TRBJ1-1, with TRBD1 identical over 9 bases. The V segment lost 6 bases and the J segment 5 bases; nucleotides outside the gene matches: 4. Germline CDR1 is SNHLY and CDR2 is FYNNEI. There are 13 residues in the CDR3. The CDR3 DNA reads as TGTGCCAGCAGGCCCGACAGGGGGACTGAAGCTTTCTTT. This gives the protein CASRPDRGTEAFF.

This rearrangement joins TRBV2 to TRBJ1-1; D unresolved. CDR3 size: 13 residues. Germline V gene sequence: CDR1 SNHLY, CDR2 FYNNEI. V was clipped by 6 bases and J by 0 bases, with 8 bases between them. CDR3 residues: CASREYMNTEAFF. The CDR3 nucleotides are TGTGCCAGCAGAGAATATATGAACACTGAAGCTTTCTTT.

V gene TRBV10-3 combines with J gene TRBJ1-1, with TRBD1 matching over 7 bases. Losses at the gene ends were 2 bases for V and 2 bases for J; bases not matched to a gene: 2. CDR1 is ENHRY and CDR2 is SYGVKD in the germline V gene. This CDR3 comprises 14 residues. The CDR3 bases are TGTGCCATCAGTGAGGGGACAGTAAACACTGAAGCTTTCTTT. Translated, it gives CAISEGTVNTEAFF.

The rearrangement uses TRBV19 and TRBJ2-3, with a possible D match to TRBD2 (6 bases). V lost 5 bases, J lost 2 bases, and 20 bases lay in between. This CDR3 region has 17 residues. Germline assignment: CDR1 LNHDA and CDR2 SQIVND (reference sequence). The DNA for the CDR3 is TGTGCCAGTAGTCTCCGATCCGGGACTGGTTCCACAGATACGCAGTATTTT. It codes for CASSLRSGTGSTDTQYF. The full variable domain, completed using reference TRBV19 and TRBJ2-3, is DGGITQSPKYLFRKEGQNVTLSCEQNLNHDAMYWYRQDPGQGLRLIYYSQIVNDFQKGDIAEGYSVSREKKESFPLTVTSAQKNPTAFYLCASSLRSGTGSTDTQYFGPGTRLTVL.

In DNA form, the CDR3 reads TGTGCCACCAGCAGAGATACGGGGTTTCGACTTGGTCAGCCCCAGCATTTT. Its protein product is CATSRDTGFRLGQPQHF. The chain carries TRBV15 and TRBJ1-5; D call uncertain. The CDR3 consists of 17 residues. Looked up from germline, CDR1 is LNHNV and CDR2 is YYDKDF (reference sequence). V was cut by 0 bases and J by 6 bases, with 18 bases left in between.

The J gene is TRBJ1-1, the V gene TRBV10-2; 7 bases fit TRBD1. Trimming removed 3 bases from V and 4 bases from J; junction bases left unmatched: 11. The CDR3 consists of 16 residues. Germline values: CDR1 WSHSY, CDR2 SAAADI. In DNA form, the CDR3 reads TGCGCCAGCAGTGAAGGGGCAGGGGCAGGGGGCACTGAAGCTTTCTTT. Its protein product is CASSEGAGAGGTEAFF.

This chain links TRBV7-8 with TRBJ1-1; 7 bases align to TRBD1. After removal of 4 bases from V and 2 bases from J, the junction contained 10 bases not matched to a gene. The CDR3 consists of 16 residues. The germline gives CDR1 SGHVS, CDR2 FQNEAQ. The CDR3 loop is CASSWRQGGGNTEAFF. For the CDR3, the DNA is TGTGCCAGCAGCTGGCGACAGGGCGGCGGTAACACTGAAGCTTTCTTT.

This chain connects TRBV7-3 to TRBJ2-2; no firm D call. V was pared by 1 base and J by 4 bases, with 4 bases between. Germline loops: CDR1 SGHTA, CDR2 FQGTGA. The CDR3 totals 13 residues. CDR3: CASSLMATGELFF. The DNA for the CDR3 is TGTGCCAGCAGCTTAATGGCCACCGGGGAGCTGTTTTTT. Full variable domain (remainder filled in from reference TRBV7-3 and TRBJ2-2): GAGVSQTPSNKVTEKGKYVELRCDPISGHTALYWYRQSLGQGPEFLIYFQGTGAADDSGLPNDRFFAVRPEGSVSTLKIQRTERGDSAVYLCASSLMATGELFFGEGSRLTVL.

CDR3 protein: CASTDLGLAAEQYF. The CDR3 DNA follows: TGCGCCAGCACCGACTTGGGACTAGCAGCGGAGCAGTACTTC. The chain uses TRBV5-1 and TRBJ2-7, with 9 positions matching TRBD2. Germline V gene lookup returns CDR1 SGHRS and CDR2 YFSETQ. The CDR3 loop spans 14 amino acids. With V trimmed by 6 bases and J by 7 bases, 11 bases remained unmatched.

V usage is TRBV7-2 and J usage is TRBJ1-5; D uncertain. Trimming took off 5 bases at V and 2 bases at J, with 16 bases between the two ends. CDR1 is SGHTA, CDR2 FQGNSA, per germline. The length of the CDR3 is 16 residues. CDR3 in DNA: TGTGCCAGCAGCCCCGGCCCGGGAGCGCGCAATCAGCCCCAGCATTTT. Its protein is CASSPGPGARNQPQHF. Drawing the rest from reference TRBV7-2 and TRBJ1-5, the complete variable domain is GAGVSQSPSNKVTEKGKDVELRCDPISGHTALYWYRQSLGQGLEFLIYFQGNSAPDKSGLPSDRFSAERTGGSVSTLTIQRTQQEDSAVYLCASSPGPGARNQPQHFGDGTRLSIL.

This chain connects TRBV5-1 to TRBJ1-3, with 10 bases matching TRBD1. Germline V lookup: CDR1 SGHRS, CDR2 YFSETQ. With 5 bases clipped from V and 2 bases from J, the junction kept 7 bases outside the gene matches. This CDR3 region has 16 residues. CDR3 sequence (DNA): TGCGCCAGCAGGCCTGACAGGGGGCTAGCTGGAAACACCATATATTTT. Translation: CASRPDRGLAGNTIYF.

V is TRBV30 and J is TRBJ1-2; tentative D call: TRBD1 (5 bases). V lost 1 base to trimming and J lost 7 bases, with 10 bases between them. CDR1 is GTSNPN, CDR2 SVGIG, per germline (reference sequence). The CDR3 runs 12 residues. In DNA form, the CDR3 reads TGTGCCTGGAGTGAGCAGGGAGGTGGCTACACCTTC. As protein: CAWSEQGGGYTF.

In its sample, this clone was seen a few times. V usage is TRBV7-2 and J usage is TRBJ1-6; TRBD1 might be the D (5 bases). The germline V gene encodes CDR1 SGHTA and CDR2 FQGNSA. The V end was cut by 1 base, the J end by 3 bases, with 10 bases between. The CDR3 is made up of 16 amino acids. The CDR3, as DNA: TGTGCCAGCAGCTTAGACAGGATTTTCTATAATTCACCCCTCCACTTT. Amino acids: CASSLDRIFYNSPLHF.

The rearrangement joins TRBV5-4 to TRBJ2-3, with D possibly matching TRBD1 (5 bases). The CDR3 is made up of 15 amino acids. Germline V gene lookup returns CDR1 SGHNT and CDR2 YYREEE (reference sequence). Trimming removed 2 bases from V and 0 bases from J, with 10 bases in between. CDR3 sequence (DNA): TGTGCCAGCAGCTTTCCCAGGGATAGCACAGATACGCAGTATTTT. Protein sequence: CASSFPRDSTDTQYF.

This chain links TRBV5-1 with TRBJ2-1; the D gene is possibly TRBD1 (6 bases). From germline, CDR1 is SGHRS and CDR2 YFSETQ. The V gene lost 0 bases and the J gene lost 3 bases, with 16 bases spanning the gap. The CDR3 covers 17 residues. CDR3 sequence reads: CASSLAATGGFYNEQFF. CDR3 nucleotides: TGCGCCAGCAGCTTGGCTGCGACAGGAGGATTCTACAATGAGCAGTTCTTC. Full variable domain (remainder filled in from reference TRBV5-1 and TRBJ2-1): KAGVTQTPRYLIKTRGQQVTLSCSPISGHRSVSWYQQTPGQGLQFLFEYFSETQRNKGNFPGRFSGRQFSNSRSEMNVSTLELGDSALYLCASSLAATGGFYNEQFFGPGTRLTVL.

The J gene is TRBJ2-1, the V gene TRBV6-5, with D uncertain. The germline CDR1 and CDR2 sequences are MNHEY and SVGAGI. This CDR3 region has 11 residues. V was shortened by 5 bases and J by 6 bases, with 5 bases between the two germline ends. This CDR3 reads CASSRSNEQFF. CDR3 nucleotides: TGTGCCAGCAGTCGGAGCAATGAGCAGTTCTTC.